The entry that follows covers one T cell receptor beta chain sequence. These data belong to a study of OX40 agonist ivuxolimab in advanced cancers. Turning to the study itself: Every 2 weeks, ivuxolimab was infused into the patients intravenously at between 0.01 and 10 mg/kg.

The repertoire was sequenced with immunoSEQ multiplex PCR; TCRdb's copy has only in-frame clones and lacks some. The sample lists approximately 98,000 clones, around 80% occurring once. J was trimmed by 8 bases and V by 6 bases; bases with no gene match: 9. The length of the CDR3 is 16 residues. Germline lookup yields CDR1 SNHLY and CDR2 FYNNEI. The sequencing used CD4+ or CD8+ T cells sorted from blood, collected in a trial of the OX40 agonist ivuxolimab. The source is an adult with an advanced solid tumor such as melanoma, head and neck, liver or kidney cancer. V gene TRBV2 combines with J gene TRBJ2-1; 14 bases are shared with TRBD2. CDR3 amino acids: CASSLLTSGGAYEQFF. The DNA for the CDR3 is TGTGCCAGCAGCCTCCTGACTAGCGGGGGGGCCTATGAGCAGTTCTTC.